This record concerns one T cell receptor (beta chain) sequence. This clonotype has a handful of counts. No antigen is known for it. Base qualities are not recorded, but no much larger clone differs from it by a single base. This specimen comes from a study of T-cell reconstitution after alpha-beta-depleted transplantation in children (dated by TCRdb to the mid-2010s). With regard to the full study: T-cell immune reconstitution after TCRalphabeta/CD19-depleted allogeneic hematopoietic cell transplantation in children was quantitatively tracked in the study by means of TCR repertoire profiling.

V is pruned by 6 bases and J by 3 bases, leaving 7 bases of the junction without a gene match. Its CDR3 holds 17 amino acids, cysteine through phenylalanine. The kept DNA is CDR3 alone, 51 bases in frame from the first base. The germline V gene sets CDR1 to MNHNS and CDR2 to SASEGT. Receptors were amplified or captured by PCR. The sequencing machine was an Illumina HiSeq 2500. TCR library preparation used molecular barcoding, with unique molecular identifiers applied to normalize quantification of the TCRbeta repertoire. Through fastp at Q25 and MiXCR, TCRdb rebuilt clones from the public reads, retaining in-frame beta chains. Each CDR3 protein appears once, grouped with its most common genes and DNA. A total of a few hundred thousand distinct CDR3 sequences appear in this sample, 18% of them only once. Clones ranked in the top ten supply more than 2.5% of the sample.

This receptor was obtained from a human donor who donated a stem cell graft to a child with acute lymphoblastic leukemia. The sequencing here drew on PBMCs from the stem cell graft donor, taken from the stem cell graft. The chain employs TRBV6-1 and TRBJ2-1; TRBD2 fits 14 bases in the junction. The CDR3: CASRFTGLAGDYNEQFF. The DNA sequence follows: TGTGCCAGCAGATTCACGGGACTAGCGGGAGACTACAATGAGCAGTTCTTC.